This is a list of T cell receptor beta chains from one sample in a study of T-cell memory formation after mild COVID-19. TCRdb independently ran MiXCR on the 5' RACE reads; one entry per CDR3 protein. This table has 110,000 or so distinct CDR3 sequences, about a fifth appearing once. The sequenced material came from PBMCs or a T cell subset sorted from them (not recorded which). The source of these receptors is a man younger than 35 who had mild COVID-19 (a few samples of this study predate the infection). Cell type and time point are not known. Each CDR3 is given with its conserved first and last residue. The D gene is left open where the match is weak. Rows give clone size only sometimes, using once, few, many, or a class for an expanded clone.

>TRBD2|NA|TRBV28|TRBJ2-3
TGTGCCAGCACGGGGGGACGTGGGGATACGCAGTATTTT
CASTGGRGDTQYF
>NA|NA|TRBV6-6|TRBJ2-1
TGTGCCAGCACCTATGGCAATGAGCAGTTCTTC
CASTYGNEQFF
>TRBD2|few|TRBV20-1|TRBJ2-1
TGCAGTGCTACACGGGGGGGCCTTGAGCAGTTCTTC
CSATRGGLEQFF
>NA|NA|TRBV7-9|TRBJ2-1
TGTGCCAGCAGCTTGTCGGGGGCCAACTACAATGAGCAGTTCTTC
CASSLSGANYNEQFF
>NA|NA|TRBV12-3/TRBV12-4|TRBJ2-5
TGTGCCAGCAGTCTAGAGACAATACAAGAGACCCAGTACTTC
CASSLETIQETQYF
>NA|NA|TRBV7-6|TRBJ2-1
TGTGCCAGCAGCCGGGGGTTCTCCTACAATGAGCAGTTCTTC
CASSRGFSYNEQFF
>NA|NA|TRBV6-5|TRBJ2-5
TGTGCCAGCAGCCCTGAAGACAGTCAAGAGACCCAGTACTTC
CASSPEDSQETQYF
>NA|many|TRBV7-4|TRBJ2-5
TGTGCCAGCAACTACCGACCCGGACAAGAGACCCAGTACTTC
CASNYRPGQETQYF
>TRBD2|few|TRBV4-2|TRBJ2-4
TGTGCCAGCAGCCCCGGGACTAGCGGGCTCATTCAGTACTTC
CASSPGTSGLIQYF
>TRBD1|few|TRBV11-2|TRBJ1-2
TGTGCCAGCAGCCGTCCCGGGACAGGGTTTGGCTACACCTTC
CASSRPGTGFGYTF
>NA|NA|TRBV29-1|TRBJ2-2
TGCAGCGTTGTGGCCAACACCGGGGAGCTGTTTTTT
CSVVANTGELFF
>TRBD1|NA|TRBV14|TRBJ2-2
TGTGCCAGCAGCCTCCGGGACAGGGGGCTCACCGGGGAGCTGTTTTTT
CASSLRDRGLTGELFF
>NA|NA|TRBV12-3/TRBV12-4|TRBJ1-4
TGTGCCACCACACAGGCTAACACGGGCGAAAAACTGTTTTTT
CATTQANTGEKLFF
>TRBD1|NA|TRBV4-3|TRBJ2-3
TGCGCCAGCAGCCAGGGACAGGGTGGGTATACGCAGTATTTT
CASSQGQGGYTQYF
>NA|few|TRBV4-1|TRBJ2-7
TGCGCCAGCAGCCAAGTGGTAGGGGACGAGCAGTACTTC
CASSQVVGDEQYF
>NA|NA|TRBV4-3|TRBJ1-5
TGCGCCAGCAGCCAAGATCTGTTAGGGCAGTTTAGCAATCAGCCCCAGCATTTT
CASSQDLLGQFSNQPQHF
>TRBD1|NA|TRBV7-3|TRBJ1-5
TGTGCCAGCAGCCCAGGGGGAGACCAGCCCCAGCATTTT
CASSPGGDQPQHF
>NA|NA|TRBV28|TRBJ2-1
TGTGCCAGCAGTTTGTACGGAGGGCAGGTTGAGCAGTTCTTC
CASSLYGGQVEQFF
>NA|few|TRBV7-9|TRBJ2-5
TGTGCCAGCAGCTCCGGCAGGGTATGGCAGGGGACCCAGTACTTC
CASSSGRVWQGTQYF
>NA|NA|TRBV24-1|TRBJ2-5
TGTGCCACCAGTGAGCTGCTTGGGCGGGACCAAGAGACCCAGTACTTC
CATSELLGRDQETQYF
>TRBD1|few|TRBV6-2/TRBV6-3|TRBJ2-1
TGTGCCAGCCGCCCGGGACAGGGCGAGGCGGATGAGCAGTTCTTC
CASRPGQGEADEQFF
>NA|few|TRBV2|TRBJ1-1
TGTGCCAGCACCCCGCACCTAAACACTGAAGCTTTCTTT
CASTPHLNTEAFF
>NA|few|TRBV27|TRBJ2-3
TGTGCCAGCAGTGGGGGCAGTGGGACAGATACGCAGTATTTT
CASSGGSGTDTQYF
>TRBD1|NA|TRBV13|TRBJ1-1
TGTGCCAGCAGCTTATCCGGGGGCGCAGGGGGAAACACTGAAGCTTTCTTT
CASSLSGGAGGNTEAFF
>NA|NA|TRBV6-6|TRBJ1-3
TGTGCCAGCAGTTACTCCCTCGGGGGCTTTGACACCATATATTTT
CASSYSLGGFDTIYF
>NA|NA|TRBV7-9|TRBJ2-2
TGTGCCAGCAGATCGACCGATCCGAACACCGGGGAGCTGTTTTTT
CASRSTDPNTGELFF
>TRBD1|NA|TRBV19|TRBJ2-4
TGTGCCAGTAGTATTGGGGACAGGAGACTAGCCAAAAACATTCAGTACTTC
CASSIGDRRLAKNIQYF
>TRBD2|NA|TRBV4-3|TRBJ2-3
TGCGCCAGCAGCCAAGGGGCTAGCGGGGGGACCTCCACAGATACGCAGTATTTT
CASSQGASGGTSTDTQYF
>NA|few|TRBV29-1|TRBJ2-7
TGCAGCGTTGAGGGGGATAGCTCCTACGAGCAGTACTTC
CSVEGDSSYEQYF
>TRBD1|NA|TRBV20-1|TRBJ1-1
TGCAGTGCTGACAGGGGTATGAACACTGAAGCTTTCTTT
CSADRGMNTEAFF
>NA|few|TRBV12-3/TRBV12-4|TRBJ2-1
TGTGCCAGCAGCCTAACCTCACAGCCCAATGAGCAGTTCTTC
CASSLTSQPNEQFF
>NA|NA|TRBV6-2/TRBV6-3|TRBJ1-1
TGTGCCAGCAGTTCCTATGTGGAGGTAGGAGAGAAGGACTTTGAAGCTTTCTTT
CASSSYVEVGEKDFEAFF
>NA|NA|TRBV7-8|TRBJ2-1
TGTGCCAGCAGCTCCTCGGACAATGAGCAGTTCTTC
CASSSSDNEQFF
>NA|few|TRBV7-2|TRBJ2-1
TGTGCCAGCAGCTCGGCCAATGAGCAGTTCTTC
CASSSANEQFF
>NA|NA|TRBV7-9|TRBJ2-5
TGTGCCAGCAGCTTAGAATCCGGGGGCAGGGAGACCCAGTACTTC
CASSLESGGRETQYF
>TRBD1|few|TRBV6-5|TRBJ1-2
TGTGCCAGCAGTTCCCTCGGGACAGGGGCAGACTTC
CASSSLGTGADF
>NA|few|TRBV15|TRBJ2-7
TGTGCCACCAGCGCACAAAAGGGCTCCTACGAGCAGTACTTC
CATSAQKGSYEQYF
>TRBD1|NA|TRBV7-9|TRBJ1-1
TGTGCCAGCAGCCAGAGGGACAGGGCTTTTACTGAAGCTTTCTTT
CASSQRDRAFTEAFF
>TRBD1|few|TRBV6-1|TRBJ1-5
TGTGCCAGCAGACAGGACAGGGTCCATCAGCCCCAGCATTTT
CASRQDRVHQPQHF
>NA|NA|TRBV25-1|TRBJ2-3
TGTGCCAGCAGTGAGGGGGTCGATCGGAACAGAGACACAGATACGCAGTATTTT
CASSEGVDRNRDTDTQYF
>TRBD1|NA|TRBV19|TRBJ2-5
TGTGCCAGTACCCACAGGGGGCTCTGGCAAGAGACCCAGTACTTC
CASTHRGLWQETQYF
>TRBD2|NA|TRBV4-1|TRBJ2-5
TGCGCCAGCAGCCAGCAGACTAGCGGGGGAGGGGAGACCCAGTACTTC
CASSQQTSGGGETQYF
>NA|few|TRBV24-1|TRBJ2-2
TGTGCCACCAGTCCAGGGTCTGACACCGGGGAGCTGTTTTTT
CATSPGSDTGELFF
>NA|NA|TRBV7-9|TRBJ1-2
TGTGCCAGCAGCTTGGGAGGGGCCCACTATGGCTACACCTTC
CASSLGGAHYGYTF
>NA|NA|TRBV6-2/TRBV6-3|TRBJ2-5
TGTGCCAGCAGTTACGAGACCCAGTACTTC
CASSYETQYF
>NA|NA|TRBV20-1|TRBJ2-1
TGCAGTGCTGCCACCGGACTCGAGCAGTTCTTC
CSAATGLEQFF
>NA|NA|TRBV4-3|TRBJ1-4
TGCGCCAGCAGCCAAGACCCGGACGGCGCCTGGTACGAAAAACTGTTTTTT
CASSQDPDGAWYEKLFF
>TRBD2|few|TRBV7-3|TRBJ2-3
TGTGCCAGCAGCTTACTTGGTAGCGGGGGGTACGATACGCAGTATTTT
CASSLLGSGGYDTQYF
>NA|few|TRBV7-9|TRBJ2-3
TGTGCCAGCATCCAGGGGGGACGTAGCACAGATACGCAGTATTTT
CASIQGGRSTDTQYF